This T cell receptor (beta chain) was found in a study of shared clonotypes between healthy human individuals (dated by TCRdb to 2019 to 2021). General notes on the study: Three men and a couple of women, aged 18 to 49 years, made up the cohort. To increase sequencing depth and limit assay-specific biases, different laboratories used diverse techniques to prepare libraries and sequence TCR repertoires. For each donor, CD4 naive and CD4 memory were each given three plates, CD8 naive was given two plates, and CD8 memory was given one plate. Per donor, leukapheresis produced somewhere between about 0.94 and 9 billion PBMCs. To estimate repertoire size and how much clonotypes are shared between individuals, the study performed deep sequencing of blood TCR repertoires from a few healthy adults.

Regarding this clone: The antigen it binds to is not known. No per-base quality is available; no much larger clone lies one base away.

Broad study findings and their caveats: Compared with non-shared clonotypes, the clonotypes found in all four sorted-subset donors had higher generation probabilities. Rarefaction of sorted-subset datasets indicated incomplete sequencing despite the large sequencing depth. Only blood was sampled, and tissue TCR repertoires likely differ from those in blood. The genetic and exposure-history diversity represented was limited by the small number of donors. About 5% of naive CD4, 3% to 3.5% of naive CD8, around 2.3% of memory CD4, and 0.35% to 0.4% of memory CD8 clonotypes were shared across a few donors. Pairwise subsampling led to the expectation that sequencing depth would affect the degree of clonotype sharing among donors. Estimated clonotype richness was generally larger for naive than for memory subsets.

For CDR1 and CDR2, the germline V gene (reference sequence) lists GTSNPN and SVGIG. The CDR3 starts with the cysteine, ends with the phenylalanine, and has 16 residues. The read is trimmed to its CDR3 DNA, 48 bases read in frame from base 1. At the junction V is shortened by 2 bases and J by 3 bases, with 19 bases in between. Using the deep immunoSEQ assay, multiplex PCR amplified TCR CDR3 regions from genomic DNA. Extracted genomic DNA from each cell subset was distributed evenly across all wells of several immunoSEQ 96-well plates, and each plate was treated as a replicate. Each replicate PCR for sorted subsets received 150 to 250 ng genomic DNA, equal to roughly 29,000 T cell genomes. Purified libraries were measured with a Qubit 3.0 fluorometer, size-checked on a Bioanalyzer 2100, and measured again with the KAPA Library Quantification kit. A separate single-read 150-cycle Illumina NextSeq 550 flow cell was used to sequence each immunoSEQ 96-well plate. In the source study's methods: The immunoSEQ output contained only junctional sequences without quality scores, so filtering could not match that applied to full-length reads. To assign V/J genes and CDR3, sequences were annotated against IMGT germline references using PyIR, a Python wrapper for IgBLAST v1.9. Reads were removed for weak V/J assignments (E-value above 1e-6), missing CDR3, stop codons, out-of-frame junctions, or ambiguous translated residues. V3J clonotypes were defined as sequences sharing the same inferred V gene, J gene, and CDR3 amino acid sequence. To compute the percentage overlap between repertoires, the number of shared unique clonotypes was divided by the size of the smaller repertoire. Richness of each repertoire was evaluated using RTK rarefaction, the Chao1 estimator, and Recon v2.1 estimates of unobserved clonotypes. Generation probabilities for all TCRbeta clonotypes obtained by the gDNA method from a handful of donors were computed using OLGA. What TCRdb holds here is the immuneACCESS table cut down to in-frame rearrangements. Part of the clones is not present; checked against another copy, under half of the missing clones reflect an unresolved V gene, and the others are unexplained. That table is the source of V, J and clone size, and D and trimming were worked out from the DNA. The sample has roughly 2 million clones on record, roughly 94% of them singletons. The ten most abundant clones make up 0.1% to 0.15% of the sample.

The donors were healthy, HIV-negative adults who had no recently reported acute infections or vaccinations. Every donor was a Caucasian adult residing in Nashville, Tennessee, USA. CD4+ T cells were enriched by magnetic negative selection, after which naive cells were positively selected on CD45RA and the negative fraction was taken as the memory subset. Blood was collected by leukapheresis, and PBMCs were isolated by Ficoll-Histopaque density gradient centrifugation and then cryopreserved in liquid nitrogen vapor phase. Analytical flow cytometry was used to check the purity and quantity of each magnetically sorted T cell population. Each sorted fraction had its genomic DNA isolated and then quantified by UV absorbance on a Nanodrop 2000c.

The specimen was naive CD4+ T cells sorted from blood. The cell subset or site label, as the study defines it: CD45RA+ positively selected. This TCR was sampled from a young man in good health. The chain couples TRBV30 to TRBJ1-1; no D gene call is confident. The sequenced DNA is TGTGCCTGGAGTCCCCGTTTGGGAATCAAAGACACTGAAGCTTTCTTT. This codes for CAWSPRLGIKDTEAFF.